This TCR beta chain appears in the sequencing data of a study of human T cells and chemical hapten exposure. The overall study: Alopecia areata, totalis and universalis patients, mostly female, were included. Slight volume differences across pooled libraries mainly accounted for varying per-sample TCR yields. Study-wide results and limits: Positively correlated with patch test score were the counts of PT1 expanded TCRs.

Germline V gives CDR1 SGHTA, CDR2 FQGNSA. V lost 5 bases, J lost 1 base, and 15 bases lay in between. The CDR3 consists of 16 residues. Time point described: pre-sensitization, week 0. The treatment is: therapeutic diphenylcyclopropenone sensitization with weekly scalp DPC. In this sample, this clonotype turned up a few times. Its specificity is not known. TCRdb recomputed calls from the RACE reads with MiXCR, one row per CDR3 protein. The sample gives roughly 88,000 distinct CDR3 sequences, 9.6% of which show up once; around 4% is in the top ten. The TCR comes from a woman between 40 and 55 years old with alopecia areata. Some clones in this sample may be carry-over from other donors' samples. The gene calls are TRBV7-2 and TRBJ1-5, with D perhaps TRBD1 (6 bases). Sequenced here: whole blood, sampled in connection with sensitization to the hapten diphenylcyclopropenone (DPC). The chain's CDR3 is CASSRGGGRSNQPQHF. CDR3 DNA: TGTGCCAGCAGCCGCGGCGGGGGGCGAAGCAATCAGCCCCAGCATTTT. Variable domain in full (rest from reference TRBV7-2 and TRBJ1-5): GAGVSQSPSNKVTEKGKDVELRCDPISGHTALYWYRQSLGQGLEFLIYFQGNSAPDKSGLPSDRFSAERTGGSVSTLTIQRTQQEDSAVYLCASSRGGGRSNQPQHFGDGTRLSIL.